The clone carrying this T cell receptor beta chain showed up just once. The antigen is undetermined. TCRdb's table, derived via immunoSEQ multiplex PCR, lists solely in-frame clones and lacks some. The sample includes some 95,000 clones, about 80% of them seen just once. The entry originates in a study of memory CD4+ T cells and cytomegalovirus serostatus. On the study more broadly: Of the healthy Belgian adults, 9 were CMV seropositive and 20 to 30 seronegative.

The sort gate was single viable CD3+CD4+CD8-CD45RO+ cells for memory CD4+ T cells. Serum IgG to CMV pp150, pp28, p38 and p52 defined serostatus. Total CD4+ T cells were enriched by CD4 positive selection. V gave up 5 bases and J gave up 1 base, with 21 bases separating them. CDR1 and CDR2 from the germline V gene are SGHVS and FQNEAQ. The CDR3 is 18 residues long. Study findings and constraints: About 40% of the roughly 160 known CMV-associated TCRbeta sequences appeared in CD4+ memory.

This chain joins TRBV7-8 and TRBJ1-5; no clear D. The sequence was obtained from an adult in good health and CMV-seropositive. Sequencing input: memory CD4+ T cells from blood. The CDR3 coding sequence is TGTGCCAGCAGCCACCGGGCAGCTATGGAGGGAAGCAATCAGCCCCAGCATTTT. This codes for CASSHRAAMEGSNQPQHF. Combining the CDR3 with reference TRBV7-8 and TRBJ1-5 gives the whole variable domain GAGVSQSPRYKVAKRGQDVALRCDPISGHVSLFWYQQALGQGPEFLTYFQNEAQLDKSGLPSDRFFAERPEGSVSTLKIQRTQQEDSAVYLCASSHRAAMEGSNQPQHFGDGTRLSIL.